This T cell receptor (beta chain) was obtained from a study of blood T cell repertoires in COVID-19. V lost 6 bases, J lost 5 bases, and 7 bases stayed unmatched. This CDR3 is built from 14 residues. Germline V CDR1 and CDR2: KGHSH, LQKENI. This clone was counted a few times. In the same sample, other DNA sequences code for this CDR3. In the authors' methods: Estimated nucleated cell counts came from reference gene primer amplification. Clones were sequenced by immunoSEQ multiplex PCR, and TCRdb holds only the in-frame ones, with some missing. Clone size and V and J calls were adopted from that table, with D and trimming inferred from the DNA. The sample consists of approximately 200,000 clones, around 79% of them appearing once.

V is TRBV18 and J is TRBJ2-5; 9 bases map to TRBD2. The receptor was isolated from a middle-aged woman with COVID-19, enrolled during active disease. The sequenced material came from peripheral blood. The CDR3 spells CASSPGLAGETQYF. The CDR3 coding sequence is TGTGCCAGCTCGCCGGGACTAGCAGGGGAGACCCAGTACTTC.